This T cell receptor beta chain came from a study of blood T cells in healthy people across ages. Whole-study results and caveats: Long-lived and aged donors differed, with more naive CD4+ cells and higher diversity in the long-lived.

A second PCR, run for roughly 7 to 11 cycles, used a sample-barcoded 5' primer plus a J-beta primer mix. A tag from a template-switch adaptor with 12 random nucleotides marked each cDNA molecule. Sequencing yielded, for each sample, at least 3 million paired-end reads carrying CDR3. TCRdb redid the calling of the 5' RACE reads with MiXCR, one entry per CDR3 protein. The data show about 1.5 million distinct CDR3 sequences, roughly 40% seen once. About this clonotype: Its matching antigen is unknown.

This CDR3 has 14 amino acids. Germline trimming cut 8 bases from V and 8 bases from J; bases unmatched to any gene: 11. The germline V gene encodes CDR1 MNHNS and CDR2 SASEGT. The rearrangement uses TRBV6-1 and TRBJ1-4; 7 bases agree with TRBD1. The sample consisted of blood. The sequence came from a woman between 18 and 29 years old in good health. CDR3 DNA sequence: TGTGCCAGCGGACCCCAGGGGGAAAGGGAAAAACTGTTTTTT. Its translation is CASGPQGEREKLFF.